The source of this TCR beta chain is a study of long-term antiretroviral therapy in people with HIV. Investigators performed immunoSEQ version v3.0 at survey level. Libraries were prepared by immunoSEQ multiplex PCR; TCRdb keeps only in-frame clonotypes and omits some of them. The profile shows tens of thousands of clones, under 90% of them singletons. The germline gives CDR1 SEHNR, CDR2 FQNEAQ (reference sequence). Trimming removed 5 bases from V and 3 bases from J, with 14 bases in between. CDR3 length: 14 amino acids. The TCR comes from a woman between 50 and 59 years old with HIV. Sample: unsorted PBMCs, taken 1.9 years after starting antiretroviral therapy. The chain uses TRBV7-9 and TRBJ2-7; D gene uncertain. The CDR3 sequence is CASSPVRTHYEQYF. DNA for the CDR3: TGTGCCAGCAGCCCAGTACGAACCCACTACGAGCAGTACTTC.